This is a list of T cell receptor beta chains from one sample in a study of cytomegalovirus exposure and HLA in healthy donors. The data were produced by immunoSEQ multiplex PCR, yet TCRdb's version contains in-frame clones alone and is incomplete. The sample includes roughly 160,000 clones, approximately 80% seen only once; the top ten take roughly 1.2%. Sequenced input: PBMCs. Every receptor here comes from a boy aged 2-15 years in good health and CMV-seronegative. The conserved cysteine and the conserved F or W are not part of the CDR3 here.

V gene	CDR3 protein
TRBV19	ASRASWRDTEAF
TRBV5-6	ASSLGGLNTEAF
TRBV5-4	ASSLSGTGLRYGYT
TRBV19	ASSRGVQNTEAF
TRBV5-1	ASSLAGMTNEKLF
TRBV5-6	ASSLWDTNTGELF
TRBV5-1	ASRGTGRDTQY
TRBV7-8	ASSFRDWDYEQY
TRBV29-1	SAQEGLAGDTGELF
TRBV15	ATSREISGVAGQNTQY
TRBV27	ASRSGGTGYDYGYT
TRBV5-5	ASSFKTPQETQY
TRBV2	ASPPLRTSGKRTDTQY
TRBV6-1	ASRTPGVYEQY
TRBV7-2	ASRATGGSVEQY
TRBV7-6	ASSRRQGLGGNTIY
TRBV27	ASSLSGGGNTEAF
TRBV28	ASTRSQGAGGYT
TRBV13	ASSRHTGGDEQF
TRBV20-1	SASGETQY
TRBV5-1	ASSLSRLNYGYT
TRBV12-5	ASGYDRAGANVLT